Detailed here is one T cell receptor beta chain. V was pared by 5 bases and J by 0 bases, with 11 bases between. Germline CDR1 SGHTS, CDR2 YDEGEE. CDR3 length: 14 amino acids. The data stem from a study of blood T cell repertoires in COVID-19. Per the original data handling: Cell counts per sample came from amplifying reference gene primers. Sequencing was performed with immunoSEQ multiplex PCR; in TCRdb, only in-frame clones are kept and a portion is missing. The DNA was the basis for D and trimming; V, J and clone size are from that table. The table lists roughly 280,000 clones, about 90% of them singletons.

The V gene is TRBV5-8, the J gene TRBJ1-1; no firm D call. The receptor was isolated from a woman aged 25 to 39 with COVID-19, enrolled during active disease. The sample consisted of peripheral blood. The DNA of the CDR3 is TGTGCCAGCAGGTCGGGGTATATGAACACTGAAGCTTTCTTT. Amino acid sequence: CASRSGYMNTEAFF.